The 30 T cell receptor beta chains in this list originate from one sample, sequenced in a study of T cell responses to AZD1222 COVID-19 vaccine. Profiling relied on immunoSEQ multiplex PCR, and the TCRdb table lists in-frame clones only, not all of them. The sample includes more than 95,000 clones, roughly 88% of them seen just once. The material sequenced was peripheral blood, taken on day 0 of AZD1222 vaccination. These receptors originate from an adult in good health.

This clone was seen just once. The rearrangement links TRBV19 to TRBJ1-6; D gene unclear. Looked up from germline, CDR1 is LNHDA and CDR2 is SQIVND (reference sequence). The CDR3 is made up of 15 amino acids. V shed 8 bases and J shed 7 bases, with 18 bases lying between them. The CDR3 DNA is TGTGCCAGTGCCCCCCGTGGGGTGGAAAATTCACCCCTCCACTTT. Its translation is CASAPRGVENSPLHF.

The genes are TRBV6-5 and TRBJ1-2; D is possibly TRBD1 (5 bases). The V gene lost 0 bases and the J gene lost 7 bases, with 18 bases spanning the gap. CDR3 size: 16 residues. Germline assignment: CDR1 MNHEY and CDR2 SVGAGI. The CDR3: CASSYSMVQGERGYTF. In DNA form, the CDR3 reads TGTGCCAGCAGTTACTCGATGGTGCAGGGTGAACGTGGCTACACCTTC.

This clone appeared once. The rearrangement uses TRBV5-4 and TRBJ2-5; 8 bases line up with TRBD2. V dropped 1 base and J dropped 3; count of bases not matched to a gene: 5. The CDR3 contains 15 residues. Germline V lookup: CDR1 SGHNT, CDR2 YYREEE (reference sequence). DNA for the CDR3: TGTGCCAGCAGCTTGCCTTTGGGACTAGAAGAGACCCAGTACTTC. It is translated as CASSLPLGLEETQYF.

The chain carries TRBV6-5 and TRBJ1-6; D is possibly TRBD1 (5 bases). Germline V gene sequence: CDR1 MNHEY, CDR2 SVGAGI. Between the trimmed V and J ends, which lost 10 bases and 4 bases, there was a span of 17 bases. This CDR3 has 15 residues. CDR3 sequence reads: CANIIGAGYNSPLHF. The CDR3 DNA reads TGTGCCAACATCATAGGGGCAGGTTATAATTCACCCCTCCACTTT.

V usage is TRBV10-3 and J usage is TRBJ1-1; D gene unclear. The CDR3 has 13 amino acids. CDR1 is ENHRY, CDR2 SYGVKD, per germline. V was trimmed by 10 bases and J by 0 bases, leaving 12 bases between them. The CDR3: CATAAAVNTEAFF. CDR3 nucleotides: TGTGCCACCGCGGCCGCGGTGAACACTGAAGCTTTCTTT.

V usage is TRBV5-4 and J usage is TRBJ2-3; maybe TRBD1 (6 bases). The CDR3 contains 14 residues. The germline CDR1 and CDR2 sequences are SGHNT and YYREEE (reference sequence). Trimming pared 5 bases from V and 5 bases from J, leaving 15 bases between. CDR3 loop: CASSLLQGGDTQYF. In DNA, the CDR3 is TGTGCCAGCAGTTTACTACAGGGTGGAGATACGCAGTATTTT.

The chain recombines TRBV6-5 with TRBJ1-4, with 10 bases identical to TRBD1. After removal of 5 bases from V and 10 bases from J, the junction contained 7 bases not matched to a gene. The CDR3 contains 14 residues. Per germline, CDR1 MNHEY and CDR2 SVGAGI. The CDR3 DNA reads TGTGCCAGCAGTATAGACAGGGGGCCTAGAAAACTGTTTTTT. Translation: CASSIDRGPRKLFF.

The chain employs TRBV11-2 and TRBJ1-2; TRBD1 matches 7 bases. The V segment lost 5 bases and the J segment 5 bases; nucleotides outside the gene matches: 11. There are 15 residues in the CDR3. Germline loops: CDR1 SGHAT, CDR2 FQNNGV. The CDR3 nucleotides read TGTGCCAGCAGCCCTGGGTCGGGACAGTATTATGGCTACACCTTC. It is translated as CASSPGSGQYYGYTF.

The rearrangement joins TRBV2 to TRBJ1-5, with no clear D. The CDR3 is made up of 13 amino acids. Per the germline V gene, CDR1 is SNHLY and CDR2 is FYNNEI. Trimming shortened V by 3 bases and J by 2 bases, and 5 bases separated the two germline ends. In nucleotides, the CDR3 is TGTGCCAGCAGTGATGTTGGCAATCAGCCCCAGCATTTT. Encoded protein: CASSDVGNQPQHF.

Remarks on this clone: At the DNA level, this CDR3 is encoded by other sequences in the same sample as well. The CDR3 bases are TGTGCCTGGAGTTCGGGGCCAAACACCGGGGAGCTGTTTTTT. Amino acid sequence: CAWSSGPNTGELFF. The chain links TRBV30 to TRBJ2-2; D may be TRBD1 or TRBD2 (5 bases each). From germline, CDR1 is GTSNPN and CDR2 SVGIG (reference sequence). The CDR3 spans 14 residues. The V end was cut by 2 bases, the J end by 2 bases, with 9 bases between.

This chain joins TRBV18 and TRBJ1-2; TRBD1 is a possible D gene (5 bases). The CDR3 extends over 13 amino acids. The germline V gene has CDR1 KGHSH and CDR2 LQKENI. Between the trimmed V and J ends, which lost 3 bases and 6 bases, there was a span of 11 bases. As DNA, the CDR3 is TGTGCCAGCTCACCCACAGGATGGGATGGCTACACCTTC. It codes for CASSPTGWDGYTF.

The chain employs TRBV9 and TRBJ1-5; 12 bases match TRBD1. The germline CDR1 and CDR2 sequences are SGDLS and YYNGEE. Germline trimming cut 3 bases from V and 6 bases from J; bases unmatched to any gene: 4. The CDR3 sequence is 15 residues long. In nucleotides, the CDR3 is TGTGCCAGCAGCGCGGGACAGGGGGCAGGTCAGCCCCAGCATTTT. Protein product: CASSAGQGAGQPQHF.

The CDR3 DNA follows: TGTGCCAGCAGCCACCCCGGGGGGGGGCTGGGCGGGGAGCTGTTTTTT. This codes for CASSHPGGGLGGELFF. The J gene is TRBJ2-2, the V gene TRBV11-3; 8 positions match TRBD2. Germline V gives CDR1 SGHNT, CDR2 YENEEA. The CDR3 length is 16 residues. V lost 5 bases and J lost 7; bases outside the gene matches: 12.

The chain recombines TRBV3-1 (or the pseudogene TRBV3-2) with TRBJ2-5; TRBD2 is a possible D gene (5 bases). Trimming shortened V by 4 bases and J by 3 bases, and 6 bases separated the two germline ends. Germline V CDR1 and CDR2: LGHDT, YNNKEL (reference sequence). The CDR3 is 12 amino acids. CDR3 region: CASSPGEETQYF. The CDR3 DNA reads as TGTGCCAGCAGCCCCGGGGAAGAGACCCAGTACTTC.

The rearrangement uses TRBV6-1 and TRBJ2-7; possibly TRBD1 for D (5 bases). The CDR3 has 14 amino acids. The V end was cut by 1 base, the J end by 0 bases, with 7 bases between. In germline, CDR1 is MNHNS, CDR2 SASEGT. CDR3 protein: CASSEGGHSYEQYF. The CDR3 DNA follows: TGTGCCAGCAGTGAAGGTGGACACTCCTACGAGCAGTACTTC.

V gene TRBV2 combines with J gene TRBJ2-1; TRBD2 agrees at 11 bases. V was clipped by 5 bases and J by 4 bases; unmatched bases: 7. Germline V gene lookup returns CDR1 SNHLY and CDR2 FYNNEI. The CDR3 sequence is 16 residues long. CDR3 in amino acids: CASSKASGGTYNEQFF. CDR3 sequence (DNA): TGTGCCAGCAGTAAGGCTAGCGGGGGGACTTACAATGAGCAGTTCTTC.

The chain links TRBV5-5 to TRBJ1-1, with D possibly matching TRBD1 (5 bases). Germline-derived CDR1 and CDR2 are SGHKS and YYEKEE (reference sequence). The CDR3 is 13 amino acids. V lost 4 bases to trimming and J lost 3 bases, with 10 bases between them. The CDR3 spells CASSIRGDTEAFF. The CDR3 DNA is TGTGCCAGCAGCATAAGAGGGGACACTGAAGCTTTCTTT.

The chain couples TRBV5-1 to TRBJ2-3; weak D call: TRBD2 (6 bases). Trimming pared 4 bases from V and 3 bases from J, leaving 18 bases between. The CDR3 length is 16 residues. Germline loops: CDR1 SGHRS, CDR2 YFSETQ. The CDR3 region is CASSRGLLGETDTQYF. The CDR3 coding sequence is TGCGCCAGCAGCCGGGGACTCCTCGGGGAAACAGATACGCAGTATTTT. Combining the CDR3 with reference TRBV5-1 and TRBJ2-3 gives the whole variable domain KAGVTQTPRYLIKTRGQQVTLSCSPISGHRSVSWYQQTPGQGLQFLFEYFSETQRNKGNFPGRFSGRQFSNSRSEMNVSTLELGDSALYLCASSRGLLGETDTQYFGPGTRLTVL.

The table lists this clone with a few counts. The chain joins TRBV27 to TRBJ2-2, with 11 bases that match TRBD2. Germline V gene data show CDR1 as MNHEY and CDR2 as SMNVEV (reference sequence). With V trimmed by 3 bases and J by 7 bases, 10 bases remained unmatched. The CDR3 sequence is 17 residues long. CDR3 protein: CASSFTSGSSAGGELFF. The CDR3 coding sequence is TGTGCCAGCAGTTTCACTAGCGGGAGCTCCGCTGGCGGGGAGCTGTTTTTT.

This clone was detected once. This chain connects TRBV7-9 to TRBJ2-5; D possibly corresponds to TRBD1 (5 bases). CDR3 size: 15 residues. Per the germline V gene, CDR1 is SEHNR and CDR2 is FQNEAQ (reference sequence). V lost 5 bases to trimming and J lost 5 bases, with 18 bases between them. The CDR3 is CASSPLGVVRETQYF. CDR3 DNA sequence: TGTGCCAGCAGCCCCTTAGGGGTGGTTCGGGAGACCCAGTACTTC.

The chain carries TRBV28 and TRBJ1-1; D possibly corresponds to TRBD1 (6 bases). Germline CDR1 reads MDHEN; CDR2 reads SYDVKM. The CDR3 is made up of 17 amino acids. V was cut by 3 bases and J by 1 base, with 18 bases left in between. The CDR3 nucleotides read TGTGCCAGCAGTTTTTTCGGGGGGGGCTCACAGAACACTGAAGCTTTCTTT. Its translation: CASSFFGGGSQNTEAFF.

The genes are TRBV6-4 and TRBJ2-2, with D uncertain. The germline V and J ends were trimmed by 2 bases and 0 bases, with 16 bases remaining between them. Germline-derived CDR1 and CDR2 are MRHNA and SNTAGT. The CDR3 contains 18 residues. CDR3 amino acids: CASSDKGFGRANTGELFF. The CDR3 DNA follows: TGTGCCAGCAGTGACAAAGGTTTCGGCCGGGCGAACACCGGGGAGCTGTTTTTT.

The chain couples TRBV18 to TRBJ2-5; D is possibly TRBD2 (5 bases). The length of the CDR3 is 13 residues. The V gene's germline CDR1 is KGHSH and CDR2 LQKENI. V shed 4 bases and J shed 4 bases, with 10 bases lying between them. The CDR3 coding sequence is TGTGCCAGCTCACGATCACGGGGAGAGACCCAGTACTTC. Protein product: CASSRSRGETQYF.

The chain carries TRBV2 and TRBJ1-5; 7 bases fit TRBD1. Per germline, CDR1 SNHLY and CDR2 FYNNEI. V shed 0 bases, J shed 5 bases, and the junction held 4 bases outside the gene matches. The length of the CDR3 is 15 residues. The CDR3 nucleotides are TGTGCCAGCAGTGAAGCGCCGACAGGGTATCAGCCCCAGCATTTT. Protein sequence: CASSEAPTGYQPQHF.

This clone was counted only a few times. This rearrangement joins TRBV24-1 to TRBJ2-1; 13 nucleotides match TRBD2. The V gene's germline CDR1 is KGHDR and CDR2 SFDVKD. The CDR3 runs 16 residues. V trimming: 2 bases; J trimming: 6 bases; junction bases outside the gene matches: 3. This CDR3 is CATSDSGTSGANEQFF. The CDR3 DNA sequence: TGTGCCACCAGTGATTCCGGGACTAGCGGGGCCAATGAGCAGTTCTTC.

This chain uses TRBV7-9 with TRBJ1-1; no firm D call. V was trimmed by 2 bases and J by 3 bases, leaving 4 bases between them. CDR3 size: 12 residues. The germline gives CDR1 SEHNR, CDR2 FQNEAQ (reference sequence). The CDR3 region has the DNA TGTGCCAGCAGCTTATTGGACACTGAAGCTTTCTTT. Translated: CASSLLDTEAFF. The full variable domain, rest sourced from reference TRBV7-9 and TRBJ1-1, is DTGVSQNPRHKITKRGQNVTFRCDPISEHNRLYWYRQTLGQGPEFLTYFQNEAQLEKSRLLSDRFSAERPKGSFSTLEIQRTEQGDSAMYLCASSLLDTEAFFGQGTRLTVV.

The chain recombines TRBV27 with TRBJ2-3; D is uncertain. This CDR3 comprises 16 residues. V was shortened by 4 bases and J by 3 bases, with 17 bases between the two germline ends. CDR1 MNHEY and CDR2 SMNVEV come from the germline V gene (reference sequence). The CDR3 nucleotides read TGTGCCAGCAGTTCATACCTAGAAGAAGAAACAGATACGCAGTATTTT. This codes for CASSSYLEEETDTQYF.

The table lists this clone with a count of one. The chain recombines TRBV29-1 with TRBJ1-4; D is undetermined. The germline CDR1 and CDR2 sequences are SQVTM and ANQGSEA. This CDR3 has 13 residues. V gave up 7 bases and J gave up 8 bases, with 17 bases separating them. CDR3 amino acids: CSAVLSSTEKLFF. CDR3 nucleotides: TGCAGCGCTGTACTGAGCTCGACCGAAAAACTGTTTTTT.

The V gene is TRBV21-1, the J gene TRBJ1-4. TRBV21-1 is described as a pseudogene. This CDR3 contains 15 residues. CDR3 DNA sequence: TGTGCCAGCAGCAAAGCGCTGTCTGCTAATGAAAAACTGTTTTTT. Translated, it gives CASSKALSANEKLFF.

This clone has only one observation. This chain uses TRBV7-9 with TRBJ2-7, with 9 bases fitting TRBD2. V was pared by 4 bases and J by 4 bases, with 14 bases of the junction left unmatched. CDR1 is SEHNR and CDR2 is FQNEAQ in the germline V gene (reference sequence). This CDR3 spans 17 amino acids. Written as DNA, the CDR3 is TGTGCCAGCAGCTCCCCGACTAGTGGACTAGCGAGATACGAGCAGTACTTC. It specifies CASSSPTSGLARYEQYF.